This is a list of T cell receptor beta chains from one sample in a study of blood T cell repertoires in COVID-19. Some clones are missing from TCRdb's copy, which holds only in-frame ones; the method was immunoSEQ multiplex PCR. The repertoire holds about 170,000 clones, with about four fifths as singletons. Sequencing used peripheral blood. These receptor sequences come from a woman in her 70s who had recovered from COVID-19. CDR3s include the opening cysteine and the closing phenylalanine or tryptophan. A D gene is named only where the DNA matches it firmly. Not all rows give a size; the values are once, few, many and, for expanded clones, a class.

D: TRBD2
size: .
J: TRBJ2-2
V: TRBV2
CDR3: CATGASGRDGELFF
DNA: TGTGCCACCGGGGCTAGCGGGAGGGACGGGGAGCTGTTTTTT

D: .
size: .
J: TRBJ2-5
V: TRBV20-1
CDR3: CSAPRETQYF
DNA: TGCAGTGCCCCCCGGGAGACCCAGTACTTC

D: TRBD1
size: .
J: TRBJ1-2
V: TRBV6-5
CDR3: CASSPTRDSGGGYTF
DNA: TGTGCCAGCAGTCCCACCCGGGACAGCGGGGGGGGCTACACCTTC

D: TRBD2
size: once
J: TRBJ2-3
V: TRBV5-1
CDR3: CASSLESSGSGTDTQYF
DNA: TGCGCCAGCAGCTTGGAATCTAGCGGGAGTGGAACAGATACGCAGTATTTT

D: .
size: few
J: TRBJ2-3
V: TRBV30
CDR3: CAWSRRGGYGTDTQYF
DNA: TGTGCCTGGAGTCGGCGTGGAGGGTACGGCACAGATACGCAGTATTTT

D: .
size: .
J: TRBJ1-6
V: TRBV6-5
CDR3: CASSYWTDSDSPLHF
DNA: TGTGCCAGCAGTTACTGGACAGATAGCGATTCACCCCTCCACTTT

D: TRBD2
size: .
J: TRBJ2-2
V: TRBV19
CDR3: CASSIGEAGGPTGELFF
DNA: TGTGCCAGTAGTATAGGTGAGGCGGGAGGGCCCACCGGGGAGCTGTTTTTT

D: .
size: .
J: TRBJ2-2
V: TRBV19
CDR3: CASSMPGRINTGELFF
DNA: TGTGCCAGTAGTATGCCGGGTAGGATTAACACCGGGGAGCTGTTTTTT

D: .
size: .
J: TRBJ1-2
V: TRBV5-6
CDR3: CASSYNRVRGYTF
DNA: TGTGCCAGCAGCTACAACAGGGTGAGGGGCTACACCTTC

D: .
size: .
J: TRBJ2-7
V: TRBV6-5
CDR3: CASSYRSSYEQYF
DNA: TGTGCCAGCAGTTACAGGAGCTCCTACGAGCAGTACTTC

D: TRBD1
size: .
J: TRBJ1-3
V: TRBV5-6
CDR3: CASSLFQGTAGNTIYF
DNA: TGTGCCAGCAGCTTGTTTCAGGGGACAGCTGGAAACACCATATATTTT

D: .
size: .
J: TRBJ2-1
V: TRBV5-6
CDR3: CASSPWRGLNSYNEQFF
DNA: TGTGCCAGCAGCCCCTGGCGCGGGCTAAACTCCTACAATGAGCAGTTCTTC

D: TRBD2
size: .
J: TRBJ2-5
V: TRBV7-9
CDR3: CASSLGWGGQETQYF
DNA: TGTGCCAGCAGCTTAGGTTGGGGGGGCCAAGAGACCCAGTACTTC

D: TRBD2
size: .
J: TRBJ2-4
V: TRBV11-2
CDR3: CASSLEGSGRLAKNIQYF
DNA: TGTGCCAGCAGCTTAGAGGGTAGCGGGAGGCTCGCCAAAAACATTCAGTACTTC

D: TRBD2
size: .
J: TRBJ2-2
V: TRBV9
CDR3: CASSVASSGGNTGELFF
DNA: TGTGCCAGCAGCGTAGCGTCTTCGGGGGGGAACACCGGGGAGCTGTTTTTT

D: TRBD1
size: .
J: TRBJ1-1
V: TRBV6-5
CDR3: CASSYLGRGQQVEAFF
DNA: TGTGCCAGCAGTTACTTGGGCAGGGGGCAGCAAGTTGAAGCTTTCTTT

D: TRBD2
size: .
J: TRBJ2-1
V: TRBV6-5
CDR3: CATLGREGSYNEQFF
DNA: TGTGCCACCCTTGGGCGGGAGGGATCCTACAATGAGCAGTTCTTC

D: .
size: .
J: TRBJ1-5
V: TRBV27
CDR3: CASSLSQPQHF
DNA: TGTGCCAGCAGTTTGAGTCAGCCCCAGCATTTT

D: TRBD1
size: .
J: TRBJ1-5
V: TRBV5-1
CDR3: CASSSGQYSNQPQHF
DNA: TGCGCCAGCAGCTCGGGACAGTATAGCAATCAGCCCCAGCATTTT

D: TRBD1
size: .
J: TRBJ1-2
V: TRBV9
CDR3: CASSPQGQGASLGYGYTF
DNA: TGTGCCAGCAGCCCCCAAGGGCAGGGGGCCTCCCTGGGCTATGGCTACACCTTC

D: .
size: .
J: TRBJ1-2
V: TRBV2
CDR3: CASTGDNYGYTF
DNA: TGTGCCAGCACGGGAGACAACTATGGCTACACCTTC

D: .
size: .
J: TRBJ1-2
V: TRBV5-4
CDR3: CASSFPQANNYGYTF
DNA: TGTGCCAGCAGCTTTCCGCAGGCCAATAACTATGGCTACACCTTC

D: .
size: .
J: TRBJ1-2
V: TRBV7-2
CDR3: CASSSPPGYGYTF
DNA: TGTGCCAGCAGCTCCCCGCCGGGGTATGGCTACACCTTC

D: .
size: .
J: TRBJ2-1
V: TRBV5-5
CDR3: CASSLGAGARNNEQFF
DNA: TGTGCCAGCAGCTTGGGCGCGGGGGCCCGAAACAATGAGCAGTTCTTC

D: .
size: .
J: TRBJ1-1
V: TRBV6-5
CDR3: CASNYRAMNTEAFF
DNA: TGTGCCAGCAACTACAGGGCCATGAACACTGAAGCTTTCTTT

D: .
size: .
J: TRBJ1-2
V: TRBV18
CDR3: CASSPRWGGANYGYTF
DNA: TGTGCCAGCTCACCACGTTGGGGAGGGGCTAACTATGGCTACACCTTC

D: .
size: .
J: TRBJ1-1
V: TRBV19
CDR3: CASSIVARDEAFF
DNA: TGTGCCAGTAGTATAGTGGCGCGGGATGAAGCTTTCTTT

D: .
size: .
J: TRBJ1-1
V: TRBV4-2
CDR3: CASRGGNTEAFF
DNA: TGTGCCAGCCGGGGGGGGAACACTGAAGCTTTCTTT

D: TRBD2
size: few
J: TRBJ2-1
V: TRBV23-1
CDR3: CASSQWGLAGGPGYNEQFF
DNA: TGCGCCAGCAGTCAATGGGGGCTAGCGGGAGGGCCTGGCTACAATGAGCAGTTCTTC

D: TRBD1
size: once
J: TRBJ1-5
V: TRBV19
CDR3: CASSRATGESNQPQHF
DNA: TGTGCCAGTAGTAGGGCCACAGGGGAGTCCAATCAGCCCCAGCATTTT

D: .
size: .
J: TRBJ1-1
V: TRBV5-3
CDR3: CARSFGGVTEAFF
DNA: TGTGCCAGAAGCTTTGGCGGGGTCACTGAAGCTTTCTTT

D: TRBD2
size: .
J: TRBJ2-2
V: TRBV9
CDR3: CASSVGGLAARELFF
DNA: TGTGCCAGCAGCGTAGGAGGACTAGCGGCCCGGGAGCTGTTTTTT